This passage covers 3 T cell receptor beta chains from one sample sequenced in a study of technical replicates of blood from a handful of donors. The assay was immunoSEQ multiplex PCR, and TCRdb's table has in-frame clones only and misses some. The sample has around 80,000 clones, more than 90% seen once. Sequencing was performed on T cells isolated from PBMCs. Every receptor here comes from a human donor in good health.

This clone was seen once. The J gene is TRBJ2-3, the V gene TRBV4-1; D is possibly TRBD1 (6 bases). Germline V gene lookup returns CDR1 MGHRA and CDR2 YSYEKL. This CDR3 spans 12 amino acids. V was clipped by 5 bases and J by 6 bases, with 9 bases between them. This CDR3 reads CASSFQGDTQYF. CDR3 coding DNA: TGCGCCAGCAGCTTTCAGGGGGATACGCAGTATTTT.

This chain links TRBV5-1 with TRBJ2-7; maybe TRBD1 (5 bases). CDR1 and CDR2 (germline): SGHRS, YFSETQ. Trimming stripped 0 bases from V and 10 bases from J, with 20 bases between. This CDR3 is 15 amino acids long. This CDR3 is CASSLAGRANTGQYF. In DNA, the CDR3 is TGCGCCAGCAGCTTGGCAGGCAGGGCTAATACAGGACAGTACTTC. The entire variable domain, with the rest obtained from reference TRBV5-1 and TRBJ2-7, is as follows: KAGVTQTPRYLIKTRGQQVTLSCSPISGHRSVSWYQQTPGQGLQFLFEYFSETQRNKGNFPGRFSGRQFSNSRSEMNVSTLELGDSALYLCASSLAGRANTGQYFGPGTRLTVT.

The chain has TRBV18 and TRBJ1-1; 8 nucleotides align to TRBD1. This CDR3 region has 15 residues. The J segment lost 5 bases and the V segment lost 7 bases, leaving 12 bases of the junction unmatched. Germline V gives CDR1 KGHSH, CDR2 LQKENI. The CDR3 DNA reads TGTGCCAGCTTCCCAGGACAGGGAAGAAGGACTGAAGCTTTCTTT. Translating it yields CASFPGQGRRTEAFF.